The source of this T cell receptor beta chain is a study of cytomegalovirus exposure and HLA in healthy donors. The study, taken as a whole, reports: Sequencing probably produced one cluster of sequence variants that were highly shared. Later on, a genetic analysis was performed. It linked a missense variant in DCLRE1C with V- and J-gene trimming of TCR beta.

A word on this clone: Its target is not known.

The primer mix had 60 Vbeta and 13 Jbeta primers. Method: immunoSEQ multiplex PCR; TCRdb's copy keeps in-frame clones and lacks some. The top ten clones hold 1.5% to 2% of a sample with some 120,000 clones, around 70% of them seen once. Germline assignment: CDR1 MGHRA and CDR2 YSYEKL. The CDR3 runs to 13 residues. V was trimmed by 5 bases and J by 5 bases, leaving 12 bases between them. At collection, donors were nominally healthy, but unrecorded immune exposures were probable. This TCR was recovered from a woman aged 18 to 35 in good health and CMV-seronegative. The genes are TRBV4-1 and TRBJ2-5; D may be TRBD2 (6 bases). Sequenced: PBMCs. The CDR3 nucleotides read TGCGCCAGCAGCTTAAGGGAGGTGGAGACCCAGTACTTC. Its translation is CASSLREVETQYF.